This TCR beta chain was obtained from a study of T cells after posttransplantation cyclophosphamide. Germline values: CDR1 LGHNA, CDR2 YSLEER. The V end lost 3 bases, the J end lost 3 bases, and 13 bases lay between the germline ends. The CDR3 runs 15 residues. Sequencing used immunoSEQ multiplex PCR; TCRdb keeps in-frame clones, though not all of them. Of 25,000 to 35,000 clones listed, 85% to 95% are singletons. Cells defined as naive were viable CD3+CD4+ or CD3+CD8+ and CCR7+CD45RA+CD45RO-CD95-CD27+CD28+. Sample: naive CD4+ T cells sorted from PBMCs. This chain connects TRBV4-3 to TRBJ2-3; D is possibly TRBD1 (6 bases). The receptor's source is a woman aged 60-75 years in good health, CMV-negative, and a related stem cell transplant donor. The CDR3 spells CASSHKFRGTDTQYF. The CDR3 region has the DNA TGCGCCAGCAGCCATAAGTTTAGGGGGACAGATACGCAGTATTTT.